The next 10 T cell receptor beta chains were all read from a single sample in a study of shared T cell receptors in the human thymus. Sequenced by immunoSEQ multiplex PCR; TCRdb stores in-frame clones only, minus some. The sample consists of 700,000 to 750,000 clones, 70% to 90% of them appearing once. Another study also made use of these data, one on human thymus T cells.

The source material was thymocytes. These TCRs come from a girl under three years old with a congenital heart defect.

In this sample, this clone turned up once. J is TRBJ1-5 and V is TRBV6-5, with 8 positions matching TRBD1. Germline V gene lookup returns CDR1 MNHEY and CDR2 SVGAGI. The CDR3 consists of 13 residues. V shed 8 bases, J shed 11 bases, and the junction held 11 bases outside the gene matches. The CDR3 nucleotides read TGTGCCAGCCTCGGACGGGACAGGAGAGCCCAGCATTTT. Translated: CASLGRDRRAQHF.

This CDR3 is CASSSGLRGWLFF. DNA for the CDR3: TGCGCCAGCAGCTCAGGACTCCGGGGATGGCTGTTTTTT. The chain couples TRBV5-1 to TRBJ2-2, with D possibly being TRBD2 (5 bases). Germline CDR1 and CDR2: SGHRS and YFSETQ. The CDR3 is made up of 13 amino acids. Trimming pared 3 bases from V and 13 bases from J, leaving 16 bases between.

The sample holds a few counts of this clone. This sequence joins TRBV2 and TRBJ2-5; 11 nucleotides align to TRBD2. V was pared by 6 bases and J by 3 bases, with 15 bases of the junction left unmatched. Per the germline V gene, CDR1 is SNHLY and CDR2 is FYNNEI. CDR3 length equals 18 residues. CDR3 sequence reads: CASSGWASSGGPEETQYF. In DNA form, the CDR3 reads TGTGCCAGCAGCGGCTGGGCGTCTAGCGGGGGGCCGGAAGAGACCCAGTACTTC.

The sample holds one count of this clone. V and J are TRBV2 and TRBJ1-5; the D gene is possibly TRBD1 (6 bases). This CDR3 contains 14 residues. Per germline, CDR1 SNHLY and CDR2 FYNNEI. Trimming left V 6 bases short and J 1 base short, with 10 bases between. The CDR3 nucleotides are TGTGCCAGCAGAACCAGGGGAAGCAATCAGCCCCAGCATTTT. Its translation: CASRTRGSNQPQHF.

The genes are TRBV9 and TRBJ2-1; 10 bases align to TRBD1. Germline V gene sequence: CDR1 SGDLS, CDR2 YYNGEE. Germline trimming cut 4 bases from V and 0 bases from J; bases unmatched to any gene: 10. The CDR3 sequence is 18 residues long. The CDR3 DNA sequence: TGTGCCAGCAGCCCACGACAGGACAGGGGGGGCTCCTACAATGAGCAGTTCTTC. It encodes CASSPRQDRGGSYNEQFF.

This sequence joins TRBV11-2 and TRBJ1-1; D not resolved. Trimming removed 2 bases at V and 1 base at J, with 8 bases between. This CDR3 has 14 residues. Germline values: CDR1 SGHAT, CDR2 FQNNGV. The CDR3 DNA sequence: TGTGCCAGCAGCTTATACGGTGGGAACACTGAAGCTTTCTTT. Amino acid sequence: CASSLYGGNTEAFF.

This clone occurred once. The V and J genes are TRBV5-4 and TRBJ1-2; TRBD1 agrees at 10 bases. The CDR3 loop spans 18 amino acids. The germline gives CDR1 SGHNT, CDR2 YYREEE (reference sequence). V gave up 2 bases and J gave up 3 bases; unmatched junction bases: 13. For the CDR3, the DNA is TGTGCCAGCAGCTTTGTCAGAGACAGGGGGCGCGAGGACTATGGCTACACCTTC. This translates into CASSFVRDRGREDYGYTF.

The chain joins TRBV13 to TRBJ2-7; unclear D gene. CDR3 length equals 12 residues. CDR1 and CDR2 from the germline V gene are PRHDT and FYEKMQ (reference sequence). V was shortened by 1 base and J by 2 bases, with 3 bases between the two germline ends. Written as DNA, the CDR3 is TGTGCCAGCAGCTTAGCTCCCTACGAGCAGTACTTC. Translating gives CASSLAPYEQYF.

About this clone itself: Other nucleotide sequences from this sample produce the same CDR3. The J gene is TRBJ1-1, the V gene TRBV4-1; 7 bases are a match to TRBD1. Looked up from germline, CDR1 is MGHRA and CDR2 is YSYEKL. With V trimmed by 4 bases and J by 4 bases, 3 bases remained unmatched. This CDR3 has 13 amino acids. The CDR3 coding sequence is TGCGCCAGCAGCCGACAGGGTAGCACTGAAGCTTTCTTT. It is translated as CASSRQGSTEAFF.

This chain links TRBV6-1 with TRBJ2-1, with 11 bases fitting TRBD2. V lost 7 bases, J lost 6 bases, and 8 bases stayed unmatched. The CDR3 is 15 residues long. CDR1 is MNHNS, CDR2 SASEGT, per germline. CDR3 sequence: CASTGRTSGSNEQFF. The CDR3 bases are TGTGCCAGCACCGGAAGGACTAGCGGGTCCAATGAGCAGTTCTTC.